A selection of T cell receptor beta chains follows, all from one sample in a study of brain metastases from non-small cell lung cancer. The table came from immunoSEQ multiplex PCR; TCRdb's copy has only in-frame clones and leaves some out. The sample yields about 1,400 clones, around 86% seen once. Material for sequencing was tumor-adjacent normal tissue. These receptors originate from a donor older than 35 with non-small cell lung cancer. Both conserved end residues are part of each CDR3. D genes are given only for firm matches. Clone size is stated in some rows and not others, as once, few, many or a class when expanded.

cdr3_nt cdr3_aa j_call cdr3_length d_call v_call clone_size
TGTGCCAGCAGCGCTACCGGGACTCGCAACAATGAGCAGTTCTTC CASSATGTRNNEQFF TRBJ2-1 15 - TRBV28 -
TGTGCCAGCTCCCATGACACTAACTCCTACGAGCAGTACTTC CASSHDTNSYEQYF TRBJ2-7 14 - TRBV18 -
TGTGCCAGCAGTTTATATTTTTCTAGCGGGATAACAGATACGCAGTATTTT CASSLYFSSGITDTQYF TRBJ2-3 17 TRBD2 TRBV28 -
TGCGCCAGCAGCTTGGGAGGGACAGGGATCTACAATGAGCAGTTCTTC CASSLGGTGIYNEQFF TRBJ2-1 16 TRBD1 TRBV5-1 -
TGCAGCGTTAGAAAGGGGATGCGAAACAAAAACATTCAGTACTTC CSVRKGMRNKNIQYF TRBJ2-4 15 - TRBV29-1 -
TGTGCCAGCAGCCTCGCGGGGGCTACGCAGTATTTT CASSLAGATQYF TRBJ2-3 12 - TRBV7-6 -
TGTGCCAGCAGCTACATACCGGGACTAGCGGGAGCCGGGGAGCTGTTTTTT CASSYIPGLAGAGELFF TRBJ2-2 17 TRBD2 TRBV7-9 -
TGTGCCAGCAGTTTGGGCATTGGGAACACTGAAGCTTTCTTT CASSLGIGNTEAFF TRBJ1-1 14 - TRBV28 -
TGCGCCAGCAGCCAAGACAGTTTCCGCGAGGATACCACAGATACGCAGTATTTT CASSQDSFREDTTDTQYF TRBJ2-3 18 - TRBV4-1 -
TGTGCCAGCAGCTCTTACACGGAGAACACTGAAGCTTTCTTT CASSSYTENTEAFF TRBJ1-1 14 - TRBV5-4 -
TGTGCCAGCAGCCAAGATCCTCTAGTTAAGACAAACATTCAGTACTTC CASSQDPLVKTNIQYF TRBJ2-4 16 - TRBV4-2 -
TGTGCCAGCTCACAAACAGGGAGGGACACTGAAGCTTTCTTT CASSQTGRDTEAFF TRBJ1-1 14 - TRBV18 -
TGTGCCAGCAGTTACAGCCCCGACGGCGGCTACACCTTT CASSYSPDGGYTF TRBJ1-2 13 - TRBV6-5 -
TGTGCCAGCAGTTTAGCTAACGGGGGGTACAATGAGCAGTTCTTC CASSLANGGYNEQFF TRBJ2-1 15 TRBD2 TRBV28 -
TGTGCCAGCAGTTACTATACGGGGGCCGATGAGCAGTTCTTC CASSYYTGADEQFF TRBJ2-1 14 - TRBV6-6 -
TGTGCCAGCAGCTACCTTAGGGACAGGGGGAGGAAACTGTTTTTT CASSYLRDRGRKLFF TRBJ1-4 15 TRBD1 TRBV28 -
TGTGCCAGCAGCCGAGAGACTAGCCCCCTATATGAGCAGTTCTTC CASSRETSPLYEQFF TRBJ2-1 15 TRBD2 TRBV7-8 -
TGCAGCGTTGAACCAACAGGGGGCGACTATGGCTACACCTTC CSVEPTGGDYGYTF TRBJ1-2 14 TRBD1 TRBV29-1 -
TGTGCCAGTAGTATAGATCAAGGGCAGGCTTTCTTT CASSIDQGQAFF TRBJ1-1 12 - TRBV19 -
TGTGCCAGCTCACGGGACAGGGGAAATTCACCCCTCCACTTT CASSRDRGNSPLHF TRBJ1-6 14 TRBD1 TRBV18 -
TGTGCCAGCAGGACCAGCTCTGGGGCCAACGTCCTGACTTTC CASRTSSGANVLTF TRBJ2-6 14 - TRBV27 -
TGTGCCACCAGTGATTCTACAGGGGGCGGGGGCTACACCTTC CATSDSTGGGGYTF TRBJ1-2 14 TRBD1 TRBV24-1 once
TGTGCCAGTAGTATAGGGTCCCTGGGACAGGGGGTGCAGCCCCAGCATTTT CASSIGSLGQGVQPQHF TRBJ1-5 17 TRBD1 TRBV19 -
TGTGCCAGCAGCTTGATGGCCGCTGAGTACCAAGAGACCCAGTACTTC CASSLMAAEYQETQYF TRBJ2-5 16 - TRBV11-1 -
TGTGCCAGCAGCCCCGGGACAATCCAATACAATGAGCAGTTCTTC CASSPGTIQYNEQFF TRBJ2-1 15 - TRBV9 -
TGCGCCAGCACTATGCGGGCAGGGGGTAATGAAAAACTGTTTTTT CASTMRAGGNEKLFF TRBJ1-4 15 TRBD1 TRBV5-1 -
TGTGCCAGCAGCCGTACTAACGGCGGGATTGAGACCCAGTACTTC CASSRTNGGIETQYF TRBJ2-5 15 - TRBV5-4 -
TGTGCCAGTCCCCCCTCCCCAGGGACCAGCTCCTACGAGCAGTACTTC CASPPSPGTSSYEQYF TRBJ2-7 16 - TRBV2 -
TGCGCCAGCAGCCAGCTCCCGGGTAGAGAGCAGTACTTC CASSQLPGREQYF TRBJ2-7 13 - TRBV5-1 -
TGTGCCAGCAGCTCGGACCTGTCAGGACTCCCGAGGCCCGAGCAGTACTTC CASSSDLSGLPRPEQYF TRBJ2-7 17 - TRBV7-3 -
TGTGCCAGCAGTGAAGCGACAGGGGGCGCGGATACGCAGTATTTT CASSEATGGADTQYF TRBJ2-3 15 TRBD1 TRBV6-1 -
TGTGCCACCAGTGATGGGAAGACAGGGGACAATCAGCCCCAGCATTTT CATSDGKTGDNQPQHF TRBJ1-5 16 TRBD1 TRBV24-1 -
TGTGCCAGCAGCTTCTGGACAGGGGGCTCCCCGTTAGCCAAAAACATTCAGTACTTC CASSFWTGGSPLAKNIQYF TRBJ2-4 19 TRBD1 TRBV5-6 -
TGTGCCAGCAGCTCAGACCTAAATCAGCCCCAGCATTTT CASSSDLNQPQHF TRBJ1-5 13 - TRBV7-2 -
TGTGCCAGCAGTATCGACAGGGGGCTAGGCTACACCTTC CASSIDRGLGYTF TRBJ1-2 13 TRBD1 TRBV27 -
TGTGCCAGCAGCTCAACAGGAGGCTCCTACAATGAGCAGTTCTTC CASSSTGGSYNEQFF TRBJ2-1 15 - TRBV7-3 -
TGCGCCAGCAGCTTGGAGGTCATTTACTCTGGAAACACCATATATTTT CASSLEVIYSGNTIYF TRBJ1-3 16 - TRBV5-1 -
TGTGCCAGCAGTTTTCGGGGTAAACCCTACGAGCAGTACTTC CASSFRGKPYEQYF TRBJ2-7 14 - TRBV28 -
TGTGCCAGCAGTGAGGGGGGGCCGTATCTGTCGGAGTTCTTC CASSEGGPYLSEFF TRBJ2-1 14 - TRBV2 -
TGCAGCGTTGGGACGGCCCAAGAGACCCAGTACTTC CSVGTAQETQYF TRBJ2-5 12 - TRBV29-1 -
TGTGCCATCAGTGAGAGGGGGACAGATAGCAATCAGCCCCAGCATTTT CAISERGTDSNQPQHF TRBJ1-5 16 TRBD1 TRBV10-3 -
TGTGCCACCGGGGGGGGGAATGAGCAGTTCTTC CATGGGNEQFF TRBJ2-1 11 TRBD2 TRBV19 once